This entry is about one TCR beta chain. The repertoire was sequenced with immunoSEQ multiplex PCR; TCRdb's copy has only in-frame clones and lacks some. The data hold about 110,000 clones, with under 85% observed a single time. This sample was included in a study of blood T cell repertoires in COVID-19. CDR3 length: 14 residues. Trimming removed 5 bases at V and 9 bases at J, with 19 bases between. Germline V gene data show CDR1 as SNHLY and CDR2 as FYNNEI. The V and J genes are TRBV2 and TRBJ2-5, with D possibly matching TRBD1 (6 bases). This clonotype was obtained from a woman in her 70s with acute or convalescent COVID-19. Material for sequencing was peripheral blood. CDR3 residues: CASSLINRDKAQYF. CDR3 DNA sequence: TGTGCCAGCAGTCTCATCAACAGGGATAAGGCCCAGTACTTC.